This T cell receptor beta chain derives from a study of technical replicates of blood from a few donors. Here immunoSEQ multiplex PCR was the method, and the copy in TCRdb shows in-frame clones only, minus some. The data hold some 49,000 clones, with around nine tenths observed a single time. Germline CDR1 MNHEY, CDR2 SMNVEV (reference sequence). Trimming removed 2 bases at V and 4 bases at J, with 8 bases between. The CDR3 runs to 13 residues. The chain couples TRBV27 to TRBJ1-2, with a possible D match to TRBD1 (5 bases). Sequencing was carried out using PBMCs. This TCR was sampled from a human donor in good health. Some clones in this sample may be carry-over from other donors' samples. DNA of the CDR3: TGTGCCAGCAGTTTAGGCAGGGCCTATGGCTACACCTTC. This encodes CASSLGRAYGYTF.